The clone carrying this T cell receptor (beta chain) was recorded a few times. The germline V gene has CDR1 SGHNT and CDR2 YYREEE (reference sequence). This CDR3 region has 15 residues. V gave up 0 bases and J gave up 0 bases; unmatched junction bases: 2. The data derive from a study of blood T cell repertoires in COVID-19. Sequenced by immunoSEQ multiplex PCR; TCRdb stores in-frame clones only, minus some. This sample has about 200,000 clones, with approximately 78% found just once. The origin of this receptor is a woman over 75 with COVID-19, enrolled during active disease. This sequence joins TRBV5-4 and TRBJ2-7; the match to TRBD2 covers 8 bases. The material sequenced was peripheral blood. As DNA, the CDR3 is TGTGCCAGCAGCTTGGGCGGGACTAGCTCCTACGAGCAGTACTTC. Its protein is CASSLGGTSSYEQYF.